The subject of this entry is one TCR beta chain. Its antigen is not known. This record comes from a study of CD8+ T cells in alopecia areata. Broader study findings: Unlike in mice, where it was clearer, TCR sharing across patients was less clear, possibly HLA-related. There were also resident alphabeta T cells of normal skin sequenced in scalp samples. Lesional scalp displayed greater clonality than normal scalp, most notably in alopecia totalis/universalis.

The V gene lost 2 bases and the J gene lost 6 bases, with 10 bases spanning the gap. Germline values: CDR1 SQVTM, CDR2 ANQGSEA. This CDR3 region has 12 residues. The authors extracted RNA and reverse transcribed it into cDNA as the sequencing template. Libraries were prepared by immunoSEQ multiplex PCR; TCRdb keeps only in-frame clonotypes and omits some of them. The repertoire holds some 200,000 clones, with roughly three fifths as singletons. PBMCs, the starting material, were the source of sorted CD4+ and CD8+ T cells. The chain uses TRBV29-1 and TRBJ1-2; D not certain. The TCR was taken from a human donor in good health. Sequencing used CD8+ T cells sorted from blood. This CDR3 is CSVEFGGDGYTF. CDR3 sequence (DNA): TGCAGCGTTGAATTCGGAGGTGATGGCTACACCTTC.